The 24 T cell receptor beta chains below were found in one sample sequenced in a study of T cells after yellow fever vaccination. TCRdb reanalysed the 5' RACE reads using MiXCR and keeps one entry per CDR3 protein. Here the sample spans about 350,000 distinct CDR3 sequences, less than 9.5% being singletons. The sample here was PBMCs, taken roughly 46 days after the first yellow fever vaccination. The receptors were sampled from a young man who received the YFV17D yellow fever vaccine.

This clonotype was found a few times. V usage is TRBV27 and J usage is TRBJ2-2; D may correspond to TRBD1 or TRBD2 (6 bases each). The CDR3 consists of 15 residues. V was pared by 1 base and J by 5 bases, with 11 bases between. Germline V gene lookup returns CDR1 MNHEY and CDR2 SMNVEV (reference sequence). CDR3 in DNA: TGTGCCAGCAGTTTATTTACAGGGAGGACCGGGGAGCTGTTTTTT. The encoded protein is CASSLFTGRTGELFF.

This clonotype showed up just a few times. The rearrangement uses TRBV3-1 and TRBJ1-2, with 7 bases fitting TRBD1. Germline V gives CDR1 LGHDT, CDR2 YNNKEL (reference sequence). This CDR3 is 15 amino acids long. Losses at the gene ends were 2 bases for V and 2 bases for J; bases not matched to a gene: 5. The CDR3 region is CASSQKPDRNYGYTF. CDR3 nucleotide sequence: TGTGCCAGCAGCCAAAAACCGGACAGGAACTATGGCTACACCTTC. The full variable domain, completed using reference TRBV3-1 and TRBJ1-2, is DTAVSQTPKYLVTQMGNDKSIKCEQNLGHDTMYWYKQDSKKFLKIMFSYNNKELIINETVPNRFSPKSPDKAHLNLHINSLELGDSAVYFCASSQKPDRNYGYTFGSGTRLTVV.

This clonotype was seen many times. The chain carries TRBV7-3 and TRBJ2-2; D unresolved. The CDR3 covers 15 residues. The V gene's germline CDR1 is SGHTA and CDR2 FQGTGA. Between the trimmed V and J ends, which lost 2 bases and 0 bases, there was a span of 7 bases. The CDR3 DNA is TGTGCCAGCAGCTTACGTGGGGCGAACACCGGGGAGCTGTTTTTT. Amino acid sequence: CASSLRGANTGELFF.

This clonotype was seen only a few times. V gene TRBV2 combines with J gene TRBJ2-4; 8 bases fit TRBD2. Looked up from germline, CDR1 is SNHLY and CDR2 is FYNNEI. The CDR3 has 15 residues. V trimming: 7 bases; J trimming: 5 bases; junction bases outside the gene matches: 10. Here the CDR3 DNA reads TGTGCCAGCAATGTCCGCGGGGGGCCCGAAAACATTCAGTACTTC. This translates into CASNVRGGPENIQYF.

V is TRBV14 and J is TRBJ1-1; D remains ambiguous. The CDR3 length is 14 residues. Germline CDR1 and CDR2: SGHDN and FVKESK. The ends were cut back, 1 base at V and 6 bases at J, with 12 bases in the middle. The CDR3 nucleotides are TGTGCCAGCAGCCAAGCGGAAGGGTGGGCTGAAGCTTTCTTT. This translates into CASSQAEGWAEAFF.

The rearrangement links TRBV10-3 to TRBJ2-1, with a weak D call TRBD2 (6 bases). This CDR3 is built from 14 residues. Per the germline V gene, CDR1 is ENHRY and CDR2 is SYGVKD. Trimming shortened V by 4 bases and J by 7 bases, and 14 bases separated the two germline ends. The CDR3 nucleotides are TGTGCCATCAGTGGTGGCGGGGTTAAAAATGAGCAGTTCTTC. Translating it yields CAISGGGVKNEQFF.

This clonotype was observed many times. This chain connects TRBV11-2 to TRBJ2-5; a weak D match, TRBD2 (5 bases). Per the germline V gene, CDR1 is SGHAT and CDR2 is FQNNGV. The V end lost 1 base, the J end lost 6 bases, and 12 bases lay between the germline ends. CDR3 length: 14 residues. CDR3 residues: CASSLGLAIKTQYF. CDR3 nucleotides: TGTGCCAGCAGCTTAGGGCTAGCAATAAAGACCCAGTACTTC.

Ten or more counts support this clonotype. This rearrangement joins TRBV5-1 to TRBJ2-2; D not certain. V shed 2 bases and J shed 4 bases, with 6 bases lying between them. The germline V gene has CDR1 SGHRS and CDR2 YFSETQ. CDR3 length: 13 amino acids. The CDR3 sequence is CASSFRSTGELFF. The DNA for the CDR3 is TGCGCCAGCAGCTTTCGGAGCACCGGGGAGCTGTTTTTT.

This clonotype was found a few times. The chain uses TRBV20-1 and TRBJ1-3, with D uncertain. V lost 2 bases and J 7 bases, leaving 12 bases between the germline ends. The germline V gene has CDR1 DFQATT and CDR2 SNEGSKA (reference sequence). The CDR3 spans 13 residues. Here the CDR3 DNA reads TGCAGTGCTAGATTTGGCAGTATTAACACCATATATTTT. Amino acid sequence: CSARFGSINTIYF.

This clonotype was seen more than once but under ten times. J is TRBJ2-7 and V is TRBV6-2 or TRBV6-3; perhaps D is TRBD1 or TRBD2 (5 bases each). The CDR3 extends over 14 amino acids. V gave up 6 bases and J gave up 3 bases, with 15 bases separating them. Germline V CDR1 and CDR2: MNHEY, SVGEGT. In nucleotides, the CDR3 is TGTGCCAGCAGCTCCGGGGCAGAATACTACGAGCAGTACTTC. Amino acid sequence: CASSSGAEYYEQYF.

The chain combines TRBV7-8 with TRBJ2-4, with D maybe TRBD1 (6 bases). CDR3 length equals 17 residues. Germline V lookup: CDR1 SGHVS, CDR2 FQNEAQ. The V end lost 5 bases, the J end lost 0 bases, and 17 bases lay between the germline ends. CDR3 in amino acids: CASSVTGPALAKNIQYF. For the CDR3, the DNA is TGTGCCAGCAGCGTGACAGGTCCCGCCTTAGCCAAAAACATTCAGTACTTC.

In its sample, this clonotype was seen a few times. This chain links TRBV7-8 with TRBJ2-3, with TRBD2 matching over 8 bases. The CDR3 covers 16 residues. Trimming at V came to 4 bases and at J to 2 bases, leaving 8 bases not matched to a gene. CDR1 is SGHVS, CDR2 FQNEAQ, per germline. CDR3 region: CASSSLRSGATDTQYF. Written as DNA, the CDR3 is TGTGCCAGCAGCTCCCTGCGTAGCGGGGCCACAGATACGCAGTATTTT.

This clonotype came up a few times. The chain links TRBV3-1 to TRBJ1-6; TRBD1 matches 8 bases. V lost 1 base and J lost 7; bases outside the gene matches: 3. The germline V gene has CDR1 LGHDT and CDR2 YNNKEL (reference sequence). CDR3 length equals 15 residues. The CDR3 nucleotides are TGTGCCAGCAGCCAAGGAAGGACAGGGAATTCACCCCTCCACTTT. Translating it yields CASSQGRTGNSPLHF.

This clonotype was counted between two and nine times. The chain uses TRBV6-5 and TRBJ2-5, with D possibly being TRBD1 or TRBD2 (6 bases each). Deletions cut 4 bases from V and 5 bases from J, with 11 bases between. The CDR3 spans 13 residues. The germline V gene has CDR1 MNHEY and CDR2 SVGAGI. This CDR3 reads CASSWGAGETQYF. The CDR3 DNA is TGTGCCAGCAGTTGGGGGGCCGGGGAGACCCAGTACTTC.

This clonotype was found many times. The rearrangement uses TRBV4-1 and TRBJ2-3; 7 bases line up with TRBD2. Germline values: CDR1 MGHRA, CDR2 YSYEKL. The junction had 3 bases not matched to a gene; V was cut back by 0 bases and J by 0 bases. CDR3 length: 16 residues. The DNA for the CDR3 is TGCGCCAGCAGCCAAGAAGCGGGGTCTAGCACAGATACGCAGTATTTT. It yields the protein CASSQEAGSSTDTQYF.

This sequence joins TRBV6-5 and TRBJ2-5; D gene uncertain. Germline values: CDR1 MNHEY, CDR2 SVGAGI. Trimming took off 2 bases at V and 5 bases at J, with 9 bases between the two ends. CDR3 length equals 13 residues. CDR3 DNA sequence: TGTGCCAGCAGTTACAGGGTCGGGGAGACCCAGTACTTC. This codes for CASSYRVGETQYF.

V gene TRBV5-1 combines with J gene TRBJ1-3; possible D gene TRBD1, 5 bases. This CDR3 region has 16 residues. Trimming removed 4 bases from V and 0 bases from J, with 14 bases in between. Germline lookup yields CDR1 SGHRS and CDR2 YFSETQ. CDR3 loop: CASSLFGTASGNTIYF. DNA for the CDR3: TGCGCCAGCAGCCTCTTCGGGACGGCCTCTGGAAACACCATATATTTT. Supplemented by reference TRBV5-1 and TRBJ1-3, the full variable domain reads KAGVTQTPRYLIKTRGQQVTLSCSPISGHRSVSWYQQTPGQGLQFLFEYFSETQRNKGNFPGRFSGRQFSNSRSEMNVSTLELGDSALYLCASSLFGTASGNTIYFGEGSWLTVV.

This clonotype has a handful of counts. The chain links TRBV7-3 to TRBJ1-1; a possible D gene is TRBD1 (5 bases). The germline gives CDR1 SGHTA, CDR2 FQGTGA. This CDR3 comprises 14 residues. The ends were cut back, 3 bases at V and 0 bases at J, with 8 bases in the middle. In nucleotides, the CDR3 is TGTGCCAGCAGCTTGACAGAGCTGAACACTGAAGCTTTCTTT. The encoded protein is CASSLTELNTEAFF. The whole variable domain, filled in from reference TRBV7-3 and TRBJ1-1, reads GAGVSQTPSNKVTEKGKYVELRCDPISGHTALYWYRQSLGQGPEFLIYFQGTGAADDSGLPNDRFFAVRPEGSVSTLKIQRTERGDSAVYLCASSLTELNTEAFFGQGTRLTVV.

This clonotype was observed a handful of times. This chain connects TRBV6-1 to TRBJ1-1, with D tentatively TRBD1 (5 bases). V gave up 6 bases and J gave up 0 bases, with 14 bases separating them. Germline V gives CDR1 MNHNS, CDR2 SASEGT. This CDR3 is built from 15 residues. Written as DNA, the CDR3 is TGTGCCAGCAGCAATCGACAGATATTGAACACTGAAGCTTTCTTT. Translation gives CASSNRQILNTEAFF.

This clonotype was picked up a small number of times. The rearrangement joins TRBV7-6 to TRBJ2-1; no firm D call. Germline V gene data show CDR1 as SGHVS and CDR2 as FNYEAQ. This CDR3 has 14 residues. The V gene lost 5 bases and the J gene lost 8 bases, with 16 bases spanning the gap. CDR3 residues: CASSRPPVLDEQFF. The CDR3 DNA is TGTGCCAGCAGCCGTCCCCCGGTTTTAGATGAGCAGTTCTTC. Full variable domain (outside the CDR3, taken from reference TRBV7-6 and TRBJ2-1): GAGVSQSPRYKVTKRGQDVALRCDPISGHVSLYWYRQALGQGPEFLTYFNYEAQQDKSGLPNDRFSAERPEGSISTLTIQRTEQRDSAMYRCASSRPPVLDEQFFGPGTRLTVL.

This clonotype was seen a handful of times. The CDR3 DNA is TGCGCCAGCAGCCCTCGAGGGACAGAGACCTACGAGCAGTACTTC. Amino acid sequence: CASSPRGTETYEQYF. The rearrangement joins TRBV5-1 to TRBJ2-7, with 7 bases identical to TRBD1. CDR1 is SGHRS, CDR2 YFSETQ, per germline. This CDR3 has 15 residues. V dropped 4 bases and J dropped 2; count of bases not matched to a gene: 9.

This clonotype has only a few counts. The chain's CDR3 is CASSLPSGLAGGETQYF. DNA of the CDR3: TGTGCCAGCAGTTTACCCTCAGGACTAGCGGGGGGAGAGACCCAGTACTTC. The rearrangement links TRBV28 to TRBJ2-5, with TRBD2 identical over 14 bases. Germline-derived CDR1 and CDR2 are MDHEN and SYDVKM. This CDR3 is 17 amino acids long. Trimming removed 2 bases from V and 4 bases from J; junction bases left unmatched: 6.

V gene TRBV5-1 combines with J gene TRBJ2-7; 9 nucleotides align to TRBD2. This CDR3 comprises 17 residues. With 0 bases clipped from V and 5 bases from J, the junction kept 12 bases outside the gene matches. Germline CDR1 SGHRS, CDR2 YFSETQ. CDR3 coding DNA: TGCGCCAGCAGCTTGGTCCAGCGGGGGGAACCTCGGGACGAGCAGTACTTC. Its protein is CASSLVQRGEPRDEQYF.

This clonotype has only a few counts. J is TRBJ1-6 and V is TRBV12-3 or TRBV12-4, with D possibly being TRBD1 (5 bases). V lost 4 bases and J 4 bases, leaving 8 bases between the germline ends. The CDR3 covers 14 residues. The CDR3 sequence: CASSSREYNSPLHF. For the CDR3, the DNA is TGTGCCAGCAGTTCCAGGGAATATAATTCACCCCTCCACTTT.